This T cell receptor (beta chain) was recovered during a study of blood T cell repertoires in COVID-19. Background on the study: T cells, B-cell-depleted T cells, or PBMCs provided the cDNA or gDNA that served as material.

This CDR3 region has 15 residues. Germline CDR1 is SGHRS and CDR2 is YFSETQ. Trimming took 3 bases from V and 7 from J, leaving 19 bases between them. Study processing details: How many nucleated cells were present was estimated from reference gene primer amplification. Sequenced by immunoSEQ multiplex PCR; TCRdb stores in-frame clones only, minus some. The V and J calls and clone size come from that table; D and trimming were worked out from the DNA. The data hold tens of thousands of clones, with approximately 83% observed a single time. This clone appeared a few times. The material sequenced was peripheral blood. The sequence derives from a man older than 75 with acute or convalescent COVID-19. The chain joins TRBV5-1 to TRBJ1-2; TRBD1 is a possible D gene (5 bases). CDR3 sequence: CASSSDPGVGGGYTF. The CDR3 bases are TGCGCCAGCAGCTCCGACCCCGGAGTCGGGGGTGGCTACACCTTC.